This is a list of T cell receptor beta chains from one sample in a study of T cell repertoires in cytomegalovirus infection. Their antigens are not known. One entry per CDR3 protein, called by TCRdb with MiXCR from the reads. The profile shows a few hundred thousand distinct CDR3 sequences, about two fifths of them singletons. The sample here was cultured PBMCs, taken from culture after CMV antigen stimulation. Receptor source: a human donor in good health (CMV status not recorded). Some clones in this sample may be carry-over from other donors' samples. The CDR3 runs from the conserved cysteine through the conserved F or W. The D gene is left open where the match is weak. Clone size is not always given. Where it is, it says once, few, many or a class for expanded clones.

v_gene: TRBV10-3; j_gene: TRBJ2-1; abundance: .; d_gene: TRBD2; CDR3nt: TGTGCCATCAAGGCGGGAGGGCCTTCCTACAATGAGCAGTTCTTC; CDR3aa: CAIKAGGPSYNEQFF
v_gene: TRBV5-6; j_gene: TRBJ2-3; abundance: .; d_gene: .; CDR3nt: TGTGCCAGCAGCCCAACCCCCACGGGGACAGATACGCAGTATTTT; CDR3aa: CASSPTPTGTDTQYF
v_gene: TRBV7-8; j_gene: TRBJ1-2; abundance: .; d_gene: .; CDR3nt: TGTGCCAGCAGCTCCGGGAACATTTTTGGCTACACCTTC; CDR3aa: CASSSGNIFGYTF
v_gene: TRBV2; j_gene: TRBJ2-2; abundance: .; d_gene: TRBD1; CDR3nt: TGTGCCAGCAGTGAAGGCTGGGGACAGGGATCCGGGGAGCTGTTTTTT; CDR3aa: CASSEGWGQGSGELFF
v_gene: TRBV7-9; j_gene: TRBJ2-2; abundance: few; d_gene: TRBD2; CDR3nt: TGTGCCAGCAGCTTTGTCGGGAGGCTTACCGGGGAGCTGTTTTTT; CDR3aa: CASSFVGRLTGELFF
v_gene: TRBV12-3/TRBV12-4; j_gene: TRBJ2-7; abundance: .; d_gene: .; CDR3nt: TGTGCCAGCAGTCCCGAGGAGGCCCGGGAGCAGTACTTC; CDR3aa: CASSPEEAREQYF
v_gene: TRBV7-9; j_gene: TRBJ1-1; abundance: few; d_gene: TRBD1; CDR3nt: TGTGCCAGCAGCTTAGACAGGGGCATGAACACTGAAGCTTTCTTT; CDR3aa: CASSLDRGMNTEAFF
v_gene: TRBV6-2/TRBV6-3; j_gene: TRBJ2-3; abundance: .; d_gene: .; CDR3nt: TGTGCCAGCAGAAGACCTTTTCCTCCAGATACGCAGTATTTT; CDR3aa: CASRRPFPPDTQYF
v_gene: TRBV28; j_gene: TRBJ1-6; abundance: .; d_gene: TRBD1; CDR3nt: TGTGCCAGCAGTTACAGGACAGGGGCAAATTCACCCCTCCACTTT; CDR3aa: CASSYRTGANSPLHF
v_gene: TRBV20-1; j_gene: TRBJ1-5; abundance: .; d_gene: .; CDR3nt: TGCAGTGCTAGCGGGGGGTATAGCAATCAGCCCCAGCATTTT; CDR3aa: CSASGGYSNQPQHF
v_gene: TRBV6-8; j_gene: TRBJ1-5; abundance: few; d_gene: .; CDR3nt: TGTGCCAGCAGTGACCTCCGCAGGTTCCGTCAGCCCCAGCATTTT; CDR3aa: CASSDLRRFRQPQHF
v_gene: TRBV10-1; j_gene: TRBJ1-2; abundance: .; d_gene: .; CDR3nt: TGCGCCAGCAGTGTAAACAGGCCTAACTATGGCTACACCTTC; CDR3aa: CASSVNRPNYGYTF
v_gene: TRBV12-3/TRBV12-4; j_gene: TRBJ2-7; abundance: .; d_gene: TRBD1; CDR3nt: TGTGCCAGCAGCTGGGACAGGGACTACGAGCAGTACTTC; CDR3aa: CASSWDRDYEQYF
v_gene: TRBV11-2; j_gene: TRBJ2-7; abundance: .; d_gene: .; CDR3nt: TGTGCCAGCGGGAGCGACAGCTACGAGCAGTACTTC; CDR3aa: CASGSDSYEQYF
v_gene: TRBV19; j_gene: TRBJ2-1; abundance: .; d_gene: .; CDR3nt: TGTGCCAGTAGTATGAGGCAGGGCCCAAACAATGAGCAGTTCTTC; CDR3aa: CASSMRQGPNNEQFF
v_gene: TRBV2; j_gene: TRBJ2-1; abundance: .; d_gene: .; CDR3nt: TGTGCCAGCAGCGGAGTTTCCGGATACAATGAGCAGTTCTTC; CDR3aa: CASSGVSGYNEQFF
v_gene: TRBV7-2; j_gene: TRBJ2-1; abundance: once; d_gene: TRBD2; CDR3nt: TGTGCCAGCAGCTCACTAGCGGGGAAGCAGTTCTTC; CDR3aa: CASSSLAGKQFF
v_gene: TRBV11-2; j_gene: TRBJ2-1; abundance: few; d_gene: TRBD2; CDR3nt: TGTGCCAGCAGCCTCCCCGCCAGCGGGGGCGCGGAGCAGTTCTTC; CDR3aa: CASSLPASGGAEQFF
v_gene: TRBV7-2; j_gene: TRBJ2-5; abundance: .; d_gene: TRBD2; CDR3nt: TGTGCCAGCAGCTTAGTATCTGTGGTGGGAGGGCCCGGGACCCAGTACTTC; CDR3aa: CASSLVSVVGGPGTQYF
v_gene: TRBV20-1; j_gene: TRBJ2-7; abundance: .; d_gene: TRBD1; CDR3nt: TGCAGTGCTTTCCGGGACAGGGACTACGAGCAGTACTTC; CDR3aa: CSAFRDRDYEQYF
v_gene: TRBV6-1; j_gene: TRBJ2-7; abundance: .; d_gene: TRBD2; CDR3nt: TGTGCCAGCAGCACATTCCGACTAGCGGGAGGTCAAAGCGAGCAGTACTTC; CDR3aa: CASSTFRLAGGQSEQYF
v_gene: TRBV7-2; j_gene: TRBJ2-3; abundance: .; d_gene: .; CDR3nt: TGTGCCAGCAGCCCGGACAGACCTAGCACAGATACGCAGTATTTT; CDR3aa: CASSPDRPSTDTQYF
v_gene: TRBV7-2; j_gene: TRBJ1-3; abundance: few; d_gene: .; CDR3nt: TGTGCCAGCAGCTTATCGAACCGGGGGGGTGTCGTTGCAAACACCATATATTTT; CDR3aa: CASSLSNRGGVVANTIYF
v_gene: TRBV7-8; j_gene: TRBJ1-2; abundance: .; d_gene: .; CDR3nt: TGTGCCAGCAGCTTAGAGATGGCAGGGTTCTATGGCTACACCTTC; CDR3aa: CASSLEMAGFYGYTF
v_gene: TRBV7-2; j_gene: TRBJ2-7; abundance: .; d_gene: .; CDR3nt: TGTGCCAGCACCGCCCCCCCTAAAATCCACGAGCAGTACTTC; CDR3aa: CASTAPPKIHEQYF
v_gene: TRBV7-2; j_gene: TRBJ2-1; abundance: many; d_gene: .; CDR3nt: TGTGCCAGCAGCTTAGTCAGGGGCGGGAATGAGCAGTTCTTC; CDR3aa: CASSLVRGGNEQFF
v_gene: TRBV7-2; j_gene: TRBJ1-2; abundance: .; d_gene: TRBD1; CDR3nt: TGTGCCAGCAGCCAGGGACAGCTGCTCTATGGCTACACCTTC; CDR3aa: CASSQGQLLYGYTF
v_gene: TRBV7-2; j_gene: TRBJ1-6; abundance: .; d_gene: .; CDR3nt: TGTGCCAGCAGCACAGGGAACCCGGAGAAATCCTATAATTCACCCCTCCACTTT; CDR3aa: CASSTGNPEKSYNSPLHF